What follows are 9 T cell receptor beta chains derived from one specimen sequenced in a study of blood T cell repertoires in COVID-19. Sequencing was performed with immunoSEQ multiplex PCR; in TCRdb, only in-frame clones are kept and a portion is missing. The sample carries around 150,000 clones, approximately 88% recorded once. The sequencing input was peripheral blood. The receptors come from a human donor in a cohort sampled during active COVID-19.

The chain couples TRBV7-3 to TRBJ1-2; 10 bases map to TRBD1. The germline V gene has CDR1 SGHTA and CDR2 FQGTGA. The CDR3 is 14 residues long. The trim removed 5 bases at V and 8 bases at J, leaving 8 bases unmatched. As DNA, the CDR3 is TGTGCCAGCAGCGCGACAGGGGGCCGAGAAGGCTACACCTTC. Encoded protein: CASSATGGREGYTF. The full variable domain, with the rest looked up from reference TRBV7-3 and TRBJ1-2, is GAGVSQTPSNKVTEKGKYVELRCDPISGHTALYWYRQSLGQGPEFLIYFQGTGAADDSGLPNDRFFAVRPEGSVSTLKIQRTERGDSAVYLCASSATGGREGYTFGSGTRLTVV.

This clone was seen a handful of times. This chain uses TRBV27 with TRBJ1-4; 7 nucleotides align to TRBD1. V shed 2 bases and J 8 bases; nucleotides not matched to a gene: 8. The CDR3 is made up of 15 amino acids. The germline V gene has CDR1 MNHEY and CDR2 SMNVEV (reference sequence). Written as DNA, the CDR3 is TGTGCCAGCAGTTTAGTGAGACAGGGAGGAGAAAAACTGTTTTTT. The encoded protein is CASSLVRQGGEKLFF.

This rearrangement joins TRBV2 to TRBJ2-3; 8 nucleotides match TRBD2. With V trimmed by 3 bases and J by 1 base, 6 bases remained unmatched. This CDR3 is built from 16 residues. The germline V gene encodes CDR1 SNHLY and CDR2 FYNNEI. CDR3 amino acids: CASSDRGGPGTDTQYF. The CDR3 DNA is TGTGCCAGCAGTGATCGGGGGGGCCCGGGCACAGATACGCAGTATTTT.

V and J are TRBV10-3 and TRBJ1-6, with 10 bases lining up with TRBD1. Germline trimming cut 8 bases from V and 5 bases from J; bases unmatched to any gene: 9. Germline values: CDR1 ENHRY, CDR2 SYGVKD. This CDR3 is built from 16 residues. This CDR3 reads CAIGGGQGTNNSPLHF. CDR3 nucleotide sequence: TGTGCCATCGGAGGGGGACAGGGGACAAATAATTCACCCCTCCACTTT.

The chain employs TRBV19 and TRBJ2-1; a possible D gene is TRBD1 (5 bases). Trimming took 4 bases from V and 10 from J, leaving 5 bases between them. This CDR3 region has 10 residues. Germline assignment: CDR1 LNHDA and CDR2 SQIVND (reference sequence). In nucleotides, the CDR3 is TGTGCCAGTAGTAAGGGGGAGCAGTTCTTC. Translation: CASSKGEQFF.

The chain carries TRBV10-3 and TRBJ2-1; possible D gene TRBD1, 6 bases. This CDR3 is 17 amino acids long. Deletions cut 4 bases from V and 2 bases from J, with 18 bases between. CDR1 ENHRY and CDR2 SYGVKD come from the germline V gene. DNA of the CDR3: TGTGCCATCAGTGGTGGGGGCGGGCGAGGGGCCTACAATGAGCAGTTCTTC. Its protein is CAISGGGGRGAYNEQFF.

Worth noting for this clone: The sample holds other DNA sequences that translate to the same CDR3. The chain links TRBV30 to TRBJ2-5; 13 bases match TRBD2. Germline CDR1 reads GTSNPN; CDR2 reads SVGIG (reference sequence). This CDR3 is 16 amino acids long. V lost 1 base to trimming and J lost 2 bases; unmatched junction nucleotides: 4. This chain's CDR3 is CAWSGLAGGAQETQYF. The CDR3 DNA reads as TGTGCCTGGAGTGGACTAGCGGGGGGAGCACAAGAGACCCAGTACTTC.

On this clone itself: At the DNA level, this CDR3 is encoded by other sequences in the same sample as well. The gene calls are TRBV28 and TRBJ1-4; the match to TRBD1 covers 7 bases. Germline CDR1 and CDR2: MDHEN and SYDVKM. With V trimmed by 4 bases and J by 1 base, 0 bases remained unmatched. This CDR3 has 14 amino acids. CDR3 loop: CASSWTGTNEKLFF. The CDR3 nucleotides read TGTGCCAGCAGTTGGACAGGAACTAATGAAAAACTGTTTTTT.

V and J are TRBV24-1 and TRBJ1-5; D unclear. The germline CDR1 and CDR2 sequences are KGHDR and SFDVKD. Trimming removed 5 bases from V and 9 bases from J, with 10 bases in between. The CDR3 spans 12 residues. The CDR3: CATSAPPGPQHF. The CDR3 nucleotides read TGTGCCACCAGTGCCCCGCCAGGGCCCCAGCATTTT.